This TCR beta chain was identified during a study of T cell responses to AZD1222 COVID-19 vaccine. This CDR3 region has 15 residues. Deletions cut 2 bases from V and 5 bases from J, with 13 bases between. The germline V gene has CDR1 MNHNS and CDR2 SASEGT. Repertoires were generated with immunoSEQ multiplex PCR, while TCRdb's copy carries only in-frame clones and drops some. Altogether about 130,000 clones are present, more than 70% being singletons, with the ten largest covering 9% to 15%. This clonotype originated in an adult in good health. The rearrangement joins TRBV6-1 to TRBJ2-1, with a possible D match to TRBD2 (5 bases). The source material was peripheral blood, sampled on day 0 of AZD1222 vaccination. The DNA of the CDR3 is TGTGCCAGCAGTGAATCGACCGGACTGAACAATGAGCAGTTCTTC. This encodes CASSESTGLNNEQFF.